Many counts were recorded for the clone carrying this T cell receptor beta chain. The sample is drawn from a study of T cells after yellow fever vaccination. Study-level information: Preparation of the low-cell-number fractions used SMART-Seq v4 Ultra Low Input.

V shed 6 bases and J 7 bases; nucleotides not matched to a gene: 15. This CDR3 has 16 residues. TCRdb recomputed calls from the 5' RACE reads with MiXCR, one row per CDR3 protein. Of under 55,000 distinct CDR3 sequences listed, roughly 7% are singletons. This TCR was sampled from a man aged 25-40 years who received the YFV17D yellow fever vaccine. This chain links TRBV12-3 or TRBV12-4 with TRBJ2-1; 7 bases are a match to TRBD2. Sample: CD8+ T cells not binding an NS4B(214-222) dextramer, sorted from PBMCs, taken 45 days after the yellow fever booster vaccination. Written as DNA, the CDR3 is TGTGCCAGCAGCCACCTGAGGGTGCGGGAGTCTAATGAGCAGTTCTTC. Translation: CASSHLRVRESNEQFF.